The 8 T cell receptor beta chains presented below share a single source sample, sequenced in a study of T-cell memory formation after mild COVID-19. MiXCR, run by TCRdb on the 5' RACE reads, gives a single entry per CDR3 protein. The table shows roughly 280,000 distinct CDR3 sequences, with roughly 8% occurring only once. Material for sequencing was PBMCs or a T cell subset sorted from them (not recorded which). The receptors here all came from a man aged 18 to 29 who had mild COVID-19 (a few samples of this study predate the infection). Cell type and time point are not known.

V is TRBV5-6 and J is TRBJ2-7; D assignment may be TRBD1 or TRBD2 (5 bases each). This CDR3 spans 16 amino acids. Germline lookup yields CDR1 SGHDT and CDR2 YYEEEE. V lost 6 bases and J lost 3, with 22 bases in between. In DNA, the CDR3 is TGTGCCAGCAATTACAAATGGGGGTCGTCGAACTACGAGCAGTACTTC. Translated: CASNYKWGSSNYEQYF.

The V gene is TRBV12-3 or TRBV12-4, the J gene TRBJ2-1; the match to TRBD2 covers 8 bases. The CDR3 length is 14 residues. After removal of 8 bases from V and 4 bases from J, the junction contained 7 bases not matched to a gene. Written as DNA, the CDR3 is TGTGCCAGCTGGGGCGGGGGGATGTACAATGAGCAGTTCTTC. Its protein product is CASWGGGMYNEQFF.

This clonotype was counted many times. The chain links TRBV10-2 to TRBJ2-3, with TRBD1 matching over 10 bases. Trimming cost V 6 bases and J 6 bases; bases outside gene matches: 6. This CDR3 spans 14 amino acids. The germline CDR1 and CDR2 sequences are WSHSY and SAAADI. This CDR3 is CASSRDRGYDTQYF. As DNA, the CDR3 is TGCGCCAGCAGCCGGGACAGGGGTTACGATACGCAGTATTTT.

The genes are TRBV12-3 or TRBV12-4 and TRBJ2-5; 7 positions match TRBD2. Trimming removed 5 bases from V and 0 bases from J; junction bases left unmatched: 3. CDR3 size: 14 residues. The CDR3 sequence: CASSTRGNQETQYF. The DNA for the CDR3 is TGTGCCAGCAGTACGCGGGGGAACCAAGAGACCCAGTACTTC.

This clonotype showed up just a few times. The rearrangement links TRBV13 to TRBJ2-7; a weak D match, TRBD2 (6 bases). This CDR3 comprises 15 residues. V was shortened by 0 bases and J by 3 bases, with 12 bases between the two germline ends. Germline loops: CDR1 PRHDT, CDR2 FYEKMQ (reference sequence). In DNA, the CDR3 is TGTGCCAGCAGCTTAGGCCGAGGCGGGATCTACGAGCAGTACGTC. Its translation: CASSLGRGGIYEQYV.

V gene TRBV20-1 combines with J gene TRBJ2-1; tentative D call: TRBD2 (6 bases). Looked up from germline, CDR1 is DFQATT and CDR2 is SNEGSKA (reference sequence). V was cut by 3 bases and J by 9 bases, with 15 bases left in between. The CDR3 has 13 amino acids. The CDR3 is CSARWGTALEQFF. CDR3 nucleotide sequence: TGCAGTGCTAGGTGGGGGACTGCCCTTGAGCAGTTCTTC.

This clonotype has more than one count but fewer than ten. The rearrangement joins TRBV12-3 or TRBV12-4 to TRBJ2-5; no firm D call. This CDR3 is 13 amino acids long. Trimming removed 5 bases at V and 3 bases at J, with 10 bases between. CDR3 sequence: CASSILVKETQYF. The CDR3 nucleotides read TGTGCCAGCAGTATCCTAGTCAAAGAGACCCAGTACTTC.

V gene TRBV7-2 combines with J gene TRBJ2-3; unclear D gene. With 6 bases removed from V and 14 bases from J, the gap between germline ends came to 21 bases. There are 13 residues in the CDR3. Germline V gene data show CDR1 as SGHTA and CDR2 as FQGNSA. This CDR3 reads CASSSGLDTQRYF. In DNA, the CDR3 is TGTGCCAGCAGTTCCGGGTTAGACACCCAGAGGTATTTT.